This T cell receptor (beta chain) was documented in a study of cytomegalovirus exposure and HLA in healthy donors. Study-level information: HLA-typed donors were the source of some 85 million unique TCRs, which an early data release held.

Study-wide findings and caveats: For presence/absence analyses, sequencing depth was assumed to be roughly uniform across donors.

A remark on this clone: Its antigen is still unknown. Compared with germline, one end of the junction differs, possibly owing to a read error.

In the PCR, 60 Vbeta and 13 Jbeta primers were used. The protocol was immunoSEQ multiplex PCR, while the TCRdb copy is restricted to in-frame clones and leaves out a portion. The profile covers 110,000 to 150,000 clones, with around 79% appearing a single time and roughly 4.2% taken by the ten largest. The donors gave bone marrow, and they were healthy. The sequenced sample consisted of PBMCs. The TCR comes from a male donor in good health and CMV-seronegative.

In nucleotides, the CDR3 is TGTTCCAGCAGCTTAGGGGGGGGCGCGGTTAATAGCCAGCATTTT. Amino acid sequence: CSSSLGGGAVNSQHF. The chain has TRBV7-9 and TRBJ1-5, with D perhaps matching TRBD1 (6 bases). Per the germline V gene, CDR1 is SEHNR and CDR2 is FQNEAQ (reference sequence). This CDR3 has 15 residues.